Presented here are 9 T cell receptor beta chains from one specimen sequenced in a study of blood T cell repertoires in COVID-19. This table comes from immunoSEQ multiplex PCR, and its TCRdb copy is limited to in-frame clones, with some not included. The table has some 50,000 clones, approximately 84% seen once; the top ten hold about 4.1%. The sequenced material came from peripheral blood. The receptor set was obtained from a man aged 45-65 years with active COVID-19.

The chain has TRBV4-1 and TRBJ1-2; perhaps TRBD1 as D (5 bases). CDR3 length equals 13 residues. Trimming pared 0 bases from V and 7 bases from J, leaving 9 bases between. Germline V gene sequence: CDR1 MGHRA, CDR2 YSYEKL. The CDR3 DNA reads TGCGCCAGCAGCCAAGAAATGGGGGGTGGCTACACCTTC. Its translation: CASSQEMGGGYTF.

The chain joins TRBV5-5 to TRBJ2-4, with 8 nucleotides matching TRBD1. The germline V gene encodes CDR1 SGHKS and CDR2 YYEKEE (reference sequence). The CDR3 totals 16 residues. The J segment lost 4 bases and the V segment lost 2 bases, leaving 8 bases of the junction unmatched. This chain's CDR3 is CASSFRTGITKNIQYF. DNA of the CDR3: TGTGCCAGCAGCTTCCGGACAGGGATCACGAAAAACATTCAGTACTTC.

The rearrangement uses TRBV3-1 (or the pseudogene TRBV3-2) and TRBJ2-1; D remains ambiguous. Germline values: CDR1 LGHDT, CDR2 YNNKEL (reference sequence). V dropped 4 bases and J dropped 12 bases, with 13 bases sitting between them. The CDR3 has 12 amino acids. The CDR3 spells CASSLRRSAQFF. The DNA for the CDR3 is TGTGCCAGCAGCCTCCGCCGCAGTGCGCAGTTCTTC.

This clone occurred once. The rearrangement links TRBV6-8 to TRBJ1-5; TRBD1 might be the D (6 bases). Germline V CDR1 and CDR2: MNHGY, SAAAGT. The CDR3 loop spans 14 amino acids. V was pared by 7 bases and J by 4 bases, with 14 bases between. CDR3 sequence reads: CASTYRAVNQPQHF. CDR3 DNA sequence: TGTGCCAGCACCTACAGGGCCGTTAATCAGCCCCAGCATTTT.

The rearrangement uses TRBV6-5 and TRBJ1-4, with a weak D call TRBD1 (6 bases). CDR3 length equals 16 residues. The V and J ends lost 0 bases and 6 bases respectively, with 14 bases between them. CDR1 and CDR2 (germline): MNHEY, SVGAGI. Here the CDR3 reads CASSYSVDSRHEKLFF. CDR3 DNA: TGTGCCAGCAGTTACTCAGTGGACAGCCGTCATGAAAAACTGTTTTTT.

V is TRBV23-1 and J is TRBJ1-5, with D uncertain. TRBV23-1 is recorded as an ORF, its role being uncertain. This CDR3 is 15 amino acids long. Trimming removed 0 bases from V and 0 bases from J, with 6 bases in between. DNA for the CDR3: TGCGCCAGCAGTCAATCTTGGCCTAGCAATCAGCCCCAGCATTTT. Residues: CASSQSWPSNQPQHF.

The chain carries TRBV13 and TRBJ1-3, with a possible D match to TRBD1 (5 bases). V lost 4 bases and J 2 bases, leaving 12 bases between the germline ends. CDR1 and CDR2 (germline): PRHDT, FYEKMQ (reference sequence). The CDR3 has 15 amino acids. The CDR3 bases are TGTGCCAGCAGCTCTTACAGGTCCACTGGAAACACCATATATTTT. This translates into CASSSYRSTGNTIYF. Full variable domain (rest looked up from reference TRBV13 and TRBJ1-3): AAGVIQSPRHLIKEKRETATLKCYPIPRHDTVYWYQQGPGQDPQFLISFYEKMQSDKGSIPDRFSAQQFSDYHSELNMSSLELGDSALYFCASSSYRSTGNTIYFGEGSWLTVV.

CDR3 sequence: CASSMILNTNTGELFF. The CDR3 nucleotides are TGTGCCAGTAGTATGATTTTAAACACGAACACCGGGGAGCTGTTTTTT. This sequence joins TRBV19 and TRBJ2-2; D not certain. The CDR3 runs to 16 residues. Trimming shortened V by 3 bases and J by 0 bases, and 11 bases separated the two germline ends. Germline loops: CDR1 LNHDA, CDR2 SQIVND (reference sequence). Drawing the rest from reference TRBV19 and TRBJ2-2, the complete variable domain is DGGITQSPKYLFRKEGQNVTLSCEQNLNHDAMYWYRQDPGQGLRLIYYSQIVNDFQKGDIAEGYSVSREKKESFPLTVTSAQKNPTAFYLCASSMILNTNTGELFFGEGSRLTVL.

The V gene is TRBV7-2, the J gene TRBJ1-4; D gene uncertain. The V gene's germline CDR1 is SGHTA and CDR2 FQGNSA. Trimming left V 2 bases short and J 0 bases short, with 4 bases between. The CDR3 runs 14 residues. DNA for the CDR3: TGTGCCAGCAGCTTACAATCAACTAATGAAAAACTGTTTTTT. Protein: CASSLQSTNEKLFF. The full variable domain, completed using reference TRBV7-2 and TRBJ1-4, is GAGVSQSPSNKVTEKGKDVELRCDPISGHTALYWYRQSLGQGLEFLIYFQGNSAPDKSGLPSDRFSAERTGGSVSTLTIQRTQQEDSAVYLCASSLQSTNEKLFFGSGTQLSVL.